This record looks at one T cell receptor beta chain sequence and its context. In the study's own analysis: Estimated nucleated cell counts came from reference gene primer amplification. Clones were sequenced by immunoSEQ multiplex PCR, and TCRdb holds only the in-frame ones, with some missing. V and J calls and clone size follow that table, whereas D and trimming were derived from the DNA. The sample holds just under 45,000 clones, around 90% seen once. Per the germline V gene, CDR1 is SGHNT and CDR2 is YYREEE (reference sequence). The CDR3 is made up of 15 amino acids. V lost 3 bases and J 9 bases, leaving 21 bases between the germline ends. These data belong to a study of blood T cell repertoires in COVID-19. Across the study: Samples taken during acute and convalescent COVID-19 were collected in the United States, Italy and Spain. T cells, B-cell-depleted T cells, or PBMCs supplied cDNA or gDNA.

This chain connects TRBV5-4 to TRBJ1-1, with D unclear. Sequenced: peripheral blood. This receptor was identified in a woman of 80 years or more in a cohort sampled during active or convalescent COVID-19. The CDR3 DNA reads TGTGCCAGCAGCTCGGGAGCCTACGACCCAGACCAAGCTTTCTTT. Amino acids: CASSSGAYDPDQAFF.